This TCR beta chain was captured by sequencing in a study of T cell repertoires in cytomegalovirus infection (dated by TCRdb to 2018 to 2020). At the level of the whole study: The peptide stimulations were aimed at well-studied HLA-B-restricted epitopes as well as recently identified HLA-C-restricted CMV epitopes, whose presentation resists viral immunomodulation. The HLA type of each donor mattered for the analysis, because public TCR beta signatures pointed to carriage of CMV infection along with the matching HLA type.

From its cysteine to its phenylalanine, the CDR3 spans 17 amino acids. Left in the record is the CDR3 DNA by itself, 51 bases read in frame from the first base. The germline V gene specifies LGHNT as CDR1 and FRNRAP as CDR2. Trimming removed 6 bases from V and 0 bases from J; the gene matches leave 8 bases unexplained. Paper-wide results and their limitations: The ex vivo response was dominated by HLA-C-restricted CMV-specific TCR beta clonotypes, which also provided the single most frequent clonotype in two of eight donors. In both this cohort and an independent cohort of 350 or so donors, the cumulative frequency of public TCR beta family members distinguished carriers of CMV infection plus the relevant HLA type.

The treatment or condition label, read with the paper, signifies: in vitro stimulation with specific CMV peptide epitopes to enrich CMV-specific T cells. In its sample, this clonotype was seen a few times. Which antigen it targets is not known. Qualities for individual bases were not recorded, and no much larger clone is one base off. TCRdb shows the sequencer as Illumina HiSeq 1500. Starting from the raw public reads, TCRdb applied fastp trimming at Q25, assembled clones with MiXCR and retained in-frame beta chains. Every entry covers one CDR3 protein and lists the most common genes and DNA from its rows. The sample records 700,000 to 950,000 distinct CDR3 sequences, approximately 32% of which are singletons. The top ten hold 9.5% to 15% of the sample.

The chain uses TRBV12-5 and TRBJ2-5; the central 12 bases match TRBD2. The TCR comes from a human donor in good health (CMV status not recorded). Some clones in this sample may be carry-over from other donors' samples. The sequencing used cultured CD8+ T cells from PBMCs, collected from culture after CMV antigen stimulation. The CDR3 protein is CASGTGLAGTYQETQYF. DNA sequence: TGTGCTAGTGGCACAGGACTAGCGGGGACCTACCAAGAGACCCAGTACTTC.